This T cell receptor beta chain derives from a study of cytomegalovirus exposure and HLA in healthy donors. On the study more broadly: A prior study identified over 100 million unique TCR beta sequences from 200 million or so T cells. Study observations and caveats: Sequencing artifact likely explains a cluster of highly shared sequence variants.

Comment on this clone: What it binds is not known.

13 Jbeta primers and 60 Vbeta primers were used for the PCR. Original methodology: In a later analysis, of about 80 million unique beta chains, about 12 million appeared in at least two donors. Data came from immunoSEQ multiplex PCR; TCRdb stores just in-frame clones and leaves some out. That table gives V, J and clone size, and the DNA gave D and trimming. The repertoire holds 100,000 to 150,000 clones, with 15% to 20% as singletons. CDR3 length: 21 amino acids. V was shortened by 3 bases and J by 6 bases, with 32 bases between the two germline ends. The germline V gene encodes CDR1 LGHNA and CDR2 YNFKEQ.

The genes are TRBV4-2 and TRBJ2-2; tentatively, D is TRBD2 (9 bases). The clonotype originates from a female donor in good health and CMV-seropositive. Sequenced sample: PBMCs. CDR3 protein: CASSQGPGQELRREGAGELFF. The CDR3 DNA sequence: TGTGCCAGCAGCCAGGGGCCGGGACAGGAGTTAAGGCGGGAGGGCGCCGGGGAGCTGTTTTTT.